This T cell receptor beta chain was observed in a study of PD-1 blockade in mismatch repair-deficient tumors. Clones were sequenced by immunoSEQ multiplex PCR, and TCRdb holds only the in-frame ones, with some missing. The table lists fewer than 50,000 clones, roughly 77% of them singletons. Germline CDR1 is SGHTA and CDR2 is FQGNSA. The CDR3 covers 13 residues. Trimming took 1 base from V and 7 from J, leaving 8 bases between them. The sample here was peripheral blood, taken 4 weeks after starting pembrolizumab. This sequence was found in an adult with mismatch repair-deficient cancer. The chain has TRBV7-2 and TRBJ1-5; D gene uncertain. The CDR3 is CASSLGQDQPQHF. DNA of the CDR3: TGTGCCAGCAGCTTAGGGCAGGACCAGCCCCAGCATTTT.